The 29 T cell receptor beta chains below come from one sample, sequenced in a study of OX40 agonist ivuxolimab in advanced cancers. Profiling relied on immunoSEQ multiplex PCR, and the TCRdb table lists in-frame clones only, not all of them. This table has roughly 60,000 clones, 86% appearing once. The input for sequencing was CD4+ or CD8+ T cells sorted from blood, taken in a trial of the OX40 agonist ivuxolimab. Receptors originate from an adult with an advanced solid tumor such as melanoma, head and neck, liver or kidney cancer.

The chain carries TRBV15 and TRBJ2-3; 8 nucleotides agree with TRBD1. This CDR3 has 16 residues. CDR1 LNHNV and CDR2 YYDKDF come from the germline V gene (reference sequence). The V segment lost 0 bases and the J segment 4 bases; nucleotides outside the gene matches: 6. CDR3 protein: CATSRDRTGMADTQYF. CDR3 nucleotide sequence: TGTGCCACCAGCAGAGATAGGACAGGGATGGCAGATACGCAGTATTTT.

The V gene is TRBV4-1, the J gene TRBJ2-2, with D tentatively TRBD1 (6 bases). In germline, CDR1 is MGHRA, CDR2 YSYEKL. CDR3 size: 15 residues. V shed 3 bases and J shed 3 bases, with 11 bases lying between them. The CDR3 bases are TGCGCCAGCAGCCAGGAAGGACAGTACACCGGGGAGCTGTTTTTT. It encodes CASSQEGQYTGELFF.

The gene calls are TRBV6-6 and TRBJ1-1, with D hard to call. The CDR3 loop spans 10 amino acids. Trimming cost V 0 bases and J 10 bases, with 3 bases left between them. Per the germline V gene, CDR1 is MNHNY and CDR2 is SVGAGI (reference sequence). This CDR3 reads CASSYSVAFF. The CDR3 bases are TGTGCCAGCAGTTACTCGGTAGCTTTCTTT.

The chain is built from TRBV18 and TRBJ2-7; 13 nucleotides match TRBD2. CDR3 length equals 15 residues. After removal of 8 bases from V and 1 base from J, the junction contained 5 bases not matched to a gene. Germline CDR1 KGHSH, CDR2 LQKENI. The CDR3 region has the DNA TGTGCCAGCCCCAGGGGACTAGCGGGGTCCTACGAGCAGTACTTC. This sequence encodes CASPRGLAGSYEQYF. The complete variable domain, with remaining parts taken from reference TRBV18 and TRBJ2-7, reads NAGVMQNPRHLVRRRGQEARLRCSPMKGHSHVYWYRQLPEEGLKFMVYLQKENIIDESGMPKERFSAEFPKEGPSILRIQQVVRGDSAAYFCASPRGLAGSYEQYFGPGTRLTVT.

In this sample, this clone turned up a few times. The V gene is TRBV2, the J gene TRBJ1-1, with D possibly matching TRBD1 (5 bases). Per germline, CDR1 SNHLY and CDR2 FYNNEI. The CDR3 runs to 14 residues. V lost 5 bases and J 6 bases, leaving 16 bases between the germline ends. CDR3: CASSRDGARSEAFF. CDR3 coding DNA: TGTGCCAGCAGTAGGGACGGCGCTAGGTCTGAAGCTTTCTTT.

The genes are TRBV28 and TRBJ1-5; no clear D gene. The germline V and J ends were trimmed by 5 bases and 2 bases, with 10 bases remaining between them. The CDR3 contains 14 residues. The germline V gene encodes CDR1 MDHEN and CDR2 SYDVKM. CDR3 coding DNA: TGTGCCAGCAGTCACGGTGACGGCAATCAGCCCCAGCATTTT. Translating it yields CASSHGDGNQPQHF.

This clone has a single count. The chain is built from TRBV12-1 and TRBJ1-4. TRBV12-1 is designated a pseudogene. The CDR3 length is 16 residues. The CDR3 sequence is CASSFAQTDHNEKLFF. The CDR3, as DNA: TGTGCCAGCAGCTTCGCTCAGACGGATCATAATGAAAAACTGTTTTTT.

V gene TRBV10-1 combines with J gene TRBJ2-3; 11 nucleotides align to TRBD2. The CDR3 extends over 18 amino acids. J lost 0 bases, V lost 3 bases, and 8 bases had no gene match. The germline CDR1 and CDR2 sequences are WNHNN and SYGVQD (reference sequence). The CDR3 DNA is TGCGCCAGCAGTGATTGCGGGACTAGCGGTACTAGCACAGATACGCAGTATTTT. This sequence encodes CASSDCGTSGTSTDTQYF.

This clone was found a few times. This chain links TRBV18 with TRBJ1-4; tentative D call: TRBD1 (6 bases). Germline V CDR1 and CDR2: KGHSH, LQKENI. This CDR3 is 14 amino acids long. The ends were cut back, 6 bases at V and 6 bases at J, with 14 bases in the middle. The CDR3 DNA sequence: TGTGCCAGCTCCCTGGACCCAGGGGATGAAAAACTGTTTTTT. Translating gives CASSLDPGDEKLFF.

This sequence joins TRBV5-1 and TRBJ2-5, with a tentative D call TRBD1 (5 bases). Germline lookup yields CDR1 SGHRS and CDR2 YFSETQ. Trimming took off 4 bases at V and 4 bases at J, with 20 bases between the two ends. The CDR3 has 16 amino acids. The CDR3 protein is CASSPEAGRPRETQYF. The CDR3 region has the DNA TGCGCCAGCAGCCCAGAGGCAGGGCGTCCAAGAGAGACCCAGTACTTC.

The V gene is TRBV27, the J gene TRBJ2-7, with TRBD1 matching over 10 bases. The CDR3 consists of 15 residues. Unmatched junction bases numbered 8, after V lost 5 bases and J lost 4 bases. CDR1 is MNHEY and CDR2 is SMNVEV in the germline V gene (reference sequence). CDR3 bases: TGTGCCAGCAGTCCAACCGGGACAGGGGCTTACGAGCAGTACTTC. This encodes CASSPTGTGAYEQYF.

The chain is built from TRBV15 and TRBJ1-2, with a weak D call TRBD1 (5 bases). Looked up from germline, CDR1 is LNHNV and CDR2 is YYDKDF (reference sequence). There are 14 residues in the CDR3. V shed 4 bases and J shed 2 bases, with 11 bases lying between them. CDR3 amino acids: CATSIGHQNYGYTF. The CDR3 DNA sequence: TGTGCCACCAGCATCGGACACCAGAACTATGGCTACACCTTC.

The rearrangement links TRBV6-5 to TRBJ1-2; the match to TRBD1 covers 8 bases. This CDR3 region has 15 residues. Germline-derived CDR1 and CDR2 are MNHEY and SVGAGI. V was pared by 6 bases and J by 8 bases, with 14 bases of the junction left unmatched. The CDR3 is CASRPRTGWEGGYTF. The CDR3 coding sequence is TGTGCCAGCAGACCACGGACAGGGTGGGAAGGAGGCTACACCTTC.

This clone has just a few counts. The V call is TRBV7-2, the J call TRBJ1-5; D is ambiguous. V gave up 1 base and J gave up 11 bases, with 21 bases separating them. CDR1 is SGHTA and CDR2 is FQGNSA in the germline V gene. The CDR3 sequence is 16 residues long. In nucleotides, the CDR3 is TGTGCCAGCAGCTTAGTCCCGGCGGGCCTCCAAGAGGCCCAGCATTTT. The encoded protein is CASSLVPAGLQEAQHF.

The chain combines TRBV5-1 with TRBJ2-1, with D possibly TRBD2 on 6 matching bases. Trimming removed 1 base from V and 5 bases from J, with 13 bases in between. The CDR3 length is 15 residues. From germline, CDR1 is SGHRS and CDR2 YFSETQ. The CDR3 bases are TGCGCCAGCAGCTTGAGGTATGGCGGGGACAATGAGCAGTTCTTC. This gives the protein CASSLRYGGDNEQFF.

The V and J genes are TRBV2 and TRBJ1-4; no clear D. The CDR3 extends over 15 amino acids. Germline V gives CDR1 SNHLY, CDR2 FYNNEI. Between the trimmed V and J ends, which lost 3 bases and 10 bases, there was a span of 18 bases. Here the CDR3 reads CASSDQAPAQGKLFF. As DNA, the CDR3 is TGTGCCAGCAGTGATCAGGCACCTGCTCAAGGAAAACTGTTTTTT.

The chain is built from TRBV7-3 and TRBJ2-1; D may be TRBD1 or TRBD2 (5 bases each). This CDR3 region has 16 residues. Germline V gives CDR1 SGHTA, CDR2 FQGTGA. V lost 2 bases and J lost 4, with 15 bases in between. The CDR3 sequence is CASSLGAGASYNEQFF. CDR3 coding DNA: TGTGCCAGCAGCTTAGGGGCCGGGGCTTCGTACAATGAGCAGTTCTTC.

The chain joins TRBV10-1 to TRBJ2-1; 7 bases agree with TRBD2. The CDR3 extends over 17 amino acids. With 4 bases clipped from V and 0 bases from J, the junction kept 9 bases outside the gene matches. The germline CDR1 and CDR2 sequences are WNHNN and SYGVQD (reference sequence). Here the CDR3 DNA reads TGCGCCAGCAGTGGGGGGTTGAAGCGGGGCTCCTACAATGAGCAGTTCTTC. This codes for CASSGGLKRGSYNEQFF.

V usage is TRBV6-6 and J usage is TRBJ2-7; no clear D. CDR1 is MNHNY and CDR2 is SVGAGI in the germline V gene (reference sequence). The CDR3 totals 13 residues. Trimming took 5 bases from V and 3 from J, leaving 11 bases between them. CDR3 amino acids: CASSRTERYEQYF. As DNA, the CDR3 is TGTGCCAGCAGTCGGACGGAGCGCTACGAGCAGTACTTC.

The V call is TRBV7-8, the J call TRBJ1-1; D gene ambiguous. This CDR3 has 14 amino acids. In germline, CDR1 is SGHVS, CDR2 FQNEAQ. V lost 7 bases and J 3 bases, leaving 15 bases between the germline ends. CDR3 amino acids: CASTPDGFYTEAFF. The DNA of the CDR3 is TGTGCCAGCACCCCAGACGGATTTTACACTGAAGCTTTCTTT.

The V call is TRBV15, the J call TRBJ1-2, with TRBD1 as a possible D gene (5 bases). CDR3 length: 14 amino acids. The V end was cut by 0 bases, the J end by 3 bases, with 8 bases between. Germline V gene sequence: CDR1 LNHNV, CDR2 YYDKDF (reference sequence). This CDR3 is CATSRDREDYGYTF. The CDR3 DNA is TGTGCCACCAGCAGAGACAGGGAGGACTATGGCTACACCTTC.

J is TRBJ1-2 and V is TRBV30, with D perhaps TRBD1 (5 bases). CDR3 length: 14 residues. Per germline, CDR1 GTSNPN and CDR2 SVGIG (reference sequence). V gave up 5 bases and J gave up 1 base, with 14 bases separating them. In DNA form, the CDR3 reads TGTGCCTGGGTAGGGCGCAGGGTTAACTATGGCTACACCTTC. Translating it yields CAWVGRRVNYGYTF.

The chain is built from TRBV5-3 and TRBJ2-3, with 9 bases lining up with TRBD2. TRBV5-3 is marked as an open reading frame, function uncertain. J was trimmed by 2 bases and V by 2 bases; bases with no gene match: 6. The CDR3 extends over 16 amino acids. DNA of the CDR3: TGTGCCAGAAGCTTTAGGCGGGGGGGCCTCACAGATACGCAGTATTTT. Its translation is CARSFRRGGLTDTQYF.

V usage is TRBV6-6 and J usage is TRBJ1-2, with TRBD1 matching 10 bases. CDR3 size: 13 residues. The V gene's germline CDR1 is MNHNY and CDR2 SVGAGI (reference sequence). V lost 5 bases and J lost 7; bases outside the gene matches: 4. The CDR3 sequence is CASSRQGASGYTF. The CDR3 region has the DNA TGTGCCAGCAGTCGACAGGGGGCGAGTGGCTACACCTTC.

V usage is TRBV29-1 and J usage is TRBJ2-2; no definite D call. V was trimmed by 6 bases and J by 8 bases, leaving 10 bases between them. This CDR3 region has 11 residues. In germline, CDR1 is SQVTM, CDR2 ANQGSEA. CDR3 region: CSVGVGGELFF. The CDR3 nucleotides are TGCAGCGTGGGTGTGGGTGGGGAGCTGTTTTTT.

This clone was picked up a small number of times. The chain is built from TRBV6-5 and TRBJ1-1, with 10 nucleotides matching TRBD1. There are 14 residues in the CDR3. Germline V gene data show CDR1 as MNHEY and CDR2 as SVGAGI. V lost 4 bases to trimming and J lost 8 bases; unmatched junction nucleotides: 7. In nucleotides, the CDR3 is TGTGCCAGCAGTTCCCGACAGGGGGCGACGGAAGCTTTCTTT. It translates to CASSSRQGATEAFF.

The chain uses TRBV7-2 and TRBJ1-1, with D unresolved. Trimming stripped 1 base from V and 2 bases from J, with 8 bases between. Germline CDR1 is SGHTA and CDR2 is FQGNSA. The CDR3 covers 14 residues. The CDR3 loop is CASSLGMLNTEAFF. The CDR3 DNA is TGTGCCAGCAGCTTAGGAATGCTTAACACTGAAGCTTTCTTT.

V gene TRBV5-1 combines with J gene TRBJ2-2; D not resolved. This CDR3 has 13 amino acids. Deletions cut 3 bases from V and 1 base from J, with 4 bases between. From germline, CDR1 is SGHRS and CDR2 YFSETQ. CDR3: CASSSENTGELFF. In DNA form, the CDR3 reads TGCGCCAGCAGCTCCGAGAACACCGGGGAGCTGTTTTTT.

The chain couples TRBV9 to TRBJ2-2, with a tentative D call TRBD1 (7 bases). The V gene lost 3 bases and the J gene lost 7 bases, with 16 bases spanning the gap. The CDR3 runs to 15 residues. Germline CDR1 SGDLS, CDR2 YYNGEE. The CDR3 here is CASSDPRGADGELFF. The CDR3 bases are TGTGCCAGCAGCGACCCCAGGGGGGCGGACGGGGAGCTGTTTTTT.